These 9 T cell receptor beta chains were all obtained from the same sample, sequenced in a study of T cell responses to AZD1222 COVID-19 vaccine. Only in-frame clones appear in the TCRdb table, and some are missing; sequencing was by immunoSEQ multiplex PCR. Of about 99,000 clones in the sample, over 90% were seen once. The source was peripheral blood, collected on day 0 of AZD1222 vaccination. These TCRs come from an adult in good health.

The chain uses TRBV18 and TRBJ2-7; D is ambiguous. The CDR3 consists of 12 residues. CDR1 and CDR2 from the germline V gene are KGHSH and LQKENI. With 6 bases removed from V and 3 bases from J, the gap between germline ends came to 9 bases. In DNA, the CDR3 is TGTGCCAGCTCCCATGATTTCTACGAGCAGTACTTC. Translation gives CASSHDFYEQYF.

The chain links TRBV10-3 to TRBJ1-6; D unclear. V shed 3 bases and J shed 7 bases, with 10 bases lying between them. Germline CDR1 and CDR2: ENHRY and SYGVKD. This CDR3 contains 14 residues. The DNA for the CDR3 is TGTGCCATCAGTGAAGGGTTAGGGAATTCACCCCTCCACTTT. This translates into CAISEGLGNSPLHF.

The chain couples TRBV6-5 to TRBJ1-5; D perhaps matches TRBD1 (6 bases). This CDR3 spans 14 amino acids. Trimming took 6 bases from V and 3 from J, leaving 12 bases between them. Germline V CDR1 and CDR2: MNHEY, SVGAGI. The CDR3 spells CASRAPGVNQPQHF. CDR3 DNA: TGTGCCAGCAGAGCACCAGGGGTCAATCAGCCCCAGCATTTT.

This clone appeared a single time. The CDR3 region has the DNA TGTGCCAGCAGCCCCACCACCGGAGGCTCCTACGAGCAGTACTTC. It specifies CASSPTTGGSYEQYF. The genes are TRBV7-9 and TRBJ2-7; D possibly corresponds to TRBD2 (5 bases). The CDR3 runs 15 residues. V lost 5 bases to trimming and J lost 0 bases, with 14 bases between them. Germline assignment: CDR1 SEHNR and CDR2 FQNEAQ (reference sequence).

The V call is TRBV7-2, the J call TRBJ2-2; no definite D call. Germline V lookup: CDR1 SGHTA, CDR2 FQGNSA. V gave up 0 bases and J gave up 7 bases, with 9 bases separating them. The CDR3 is 14 residues long. CDR3 DNA sequence: TGTGCCAGCAGCTTAGCGCTAATTATCGGGGAGCTGTTTTTT. Translating it yields CASSLALIIGELFF. The full variable domain, completed using reference TRBV7-2 and TRBJ2-2, is GAGVSQSPSNKVTEKGKDVELRCDPISGHTALYWYRQSLGQGLEFLIYFQGNSAPDKSGLPSDRFSAERTGGSVSTLTIQRTQQEDSAVYLCASSLALIIGELFFGEGSRLTVL.

This clone was seen just once. The V call is TRBV5-1, the J call TRBJ2-1; 10 bases are shared with TRBD1. V shed 2 bases and J 7 bases; nucleotides not matched to a gene: 6. Germline CDR1 reads SGHRS; CDR2 reads YFSETQ. The CDR3 has 15 amino acids. DNA for the CDR3: TGCGCCAGCAGCTTAAGACAGGGGGCAGGGAATGAGCAGTTCTTC. Protein sequence: CASSLRQGAGNEQFF.

This clone was seen only a few times. The rearrangement links TRBV6-4 to TRBJ2-6; the D gene could be TRBD1 or TRBD2 (5 bases each). CDR1 is MRHNA, CDR2 SNTAGT, per germline. CDR3 length equals 14 residues. V was pared by 3 bases and J by 2 bases, with 5 bases between. The CDR3 coding sequence is TGTGCCAGCAGTGAGGGGGCTGGGGCCAACGTCCTGACTTTC. Its protein is CASSEGAGANVLTF.

The J gene is TRBJ2-1, the V gene TRBV18; TRBD2 is a possible D gene (6 bases). Germline loops: CDR1 KGHSH, CDR2 LQKENI. CDR3 length equals 15 residues. Trimming removed 6 bases at V and 12 bases at J, with 24 bases between. The CDR3 region is CASSPTGTTWGGQFF. Here the CDR3 DNA reads TGTGCCAGCTCGCCCACCGGGACGACTTGGGGAGGGCAGTTCTTC.

Remarks on this clone: One end of the junction is discordant with germline, which a read error may explain. This chain links TRBV18 with TRBJ2-5; D tentatively fits TRBD1 or TRBD2 (5 bases each). Germline V lookup: CDR1 KGHSH, CDR2 LQKENI. CDR3 length equals 14 residues. The CDR3 protein is CASSPLRGQEAQYF. CDR3 nucleotides: TGTGCCAGCTCACCACTACGGGGCCAAGAGGCCCAGTACTTC.